This T cell receptor beta chain was recovered during a study of cytomegalovirus exposure and HLA in healthy donors (dated by TCRdb to about 2017). Background for the entire study: In an earlier analysis of approximately 500 of the donors, 276 Gb of sequence data and 90 million to 120 million unique TCR beta sequences from about 179 million T cells were reported. About 300 gigabases of sequencing data and approximately 84 million unique TCR sequences were included in an early release covering over 600 HLA-typed donors. Of the 398 genotyped donors, around 81% fell in the genetic ancestry cluster associated with self-reported Caucasian donors. The study aimed to test whether signatures of past pathogen exposure could be identified by cataloging public T cell receptors. The study used immunosequencing to profile the T cell repertoires of approximately 690 subjects and linked those repertoires to cytomegalovirus serostatus. Along with the approximately 670-subject first cohort, a separate validation cohort of over a hundred different subjects was used. To predict cytomegalovirus infection status, the study brought together high-throughput TCR immunosequencing, statistical association of individual TCRs with disease status, and machine learning. A later analysis re-analyzed previously published TCR beta repertoires from several hundred donors and added high-resolution HLA genotyping to study TCR occurrence patterns. In the later analysis, no new phenotypic data were used to find candidate immune exposures; instead, reliance was placed on TCR beta sequences and their occurrence across donors. In an earlier analysis of roughly 580 of the donors, high-throughput TCR beta sequencing was used to judge whether each TCR beta V gene segment behaved as functional or pseudogenic. Donor age, sex, ethnicity and CMV serostatus were compiled together with the repertoire data. In a later genetic analysis, genome-wide SNP genotypes for about 65% of the 666 donors were used, and that subset was treated as a discovery cohort. Every discovery cohort repertoire had been produced on one sequencing platform. Class I and class II HLA loci were covered by the typing at four-digit resolution. The number of donors typed differed by locus, with roughly 620-630 for A, B, C, DRB1 and DQB1, roughly 520 for DQA1, about 610 for DPA1, and around 430 for DPB1. Because of strong linkage in the cohort, a handful of DR-DQ haplotypes were treated as single units for association and clustering. Across 398 genotyped donors of the cohort, an average of approximately 240,000 unique TCR beta nucleotide sequences per donor were sequenced, and roughly 18% of those sequences were non-productive.

Details on this clone: Its antigen is still unknown. Base qualities are not provided; no much larger clone lies one nucleotide away.

Beyond this particular receptor, the publication reports: The cohort was sequenced for TCR beta chains only, and without alpha or paired-chain data the features that could be detected were limited. A later genetic analysis associated a missense DCLRE1C variant with V-gene and J-gene trimming of TCR beta chains, and an independent cohort replicated the association. A cluster of highly shared sequence variants was judged likely to be a technical artifact of the sequencing pipeline. The classifier was reported to diagnose cytomegalovirus status with high specificity and sensitivity in both the original cohort and the validation cohort. In an earlier analysis of about 600 of the donors, most TCR beta V segments appeared in productive rearrangements about 90% or about 30% of the time, broadly matching IMGT annotations. Compared with the approximately 710-donor mean, donors in an Asian-associated ancestry cluster had fewer N-insertions in productive TCRs, according to a later genetic analysis. In the study, some 180 TCR beta chains were listed as associated with cytomegalovirus. The presence/absence analyses assumed that sequencing depth was roughly uniform across donors, and that assumption may not be true. Some IMGT-functional V segments, including TRBV6-2 and TRBV6-3, could not be told apart with the 87-base-pair reads, so those segments were excluded. A later analysis found that TCR association rates varied across HLA loci, with DRB1 alleles showing the most associated TCRs and HLA-C alleles the fewest. A further reported finding was that TCR beta sequences accurately predicted the HLA-A and HLA-B alleles for most subjects in the first cohort. It was suggested by the authors that the approach could potentially be generalized to other disease states and immunological phenotypes. Strong co-occurrence of HLA alleles, especially DR and DQ, made assigning TCR associations to individual alleles difficult. Most TCR sequences were seen in very few donors, while some public TCRs were found in many individuals. A later analysis associated 16,951 TCR beta sequences with specific HLA alleles at a false discovery rate of 0.05. Most CMV-associated TCR beta chains appeared to be HLA-restricted in a later analysis, and the HLA associations seemed to be driven largely by CMV exposure. Correlated functional status among segregating V segments might reflect linkage disequilibrium, but an unknown experimental factor could not be ruled out. Because some donors lacked HLA typing at each locus, the association tests relied only on the typed subset. A few of the identified cytomegalovirus-associated TCR beta chains were confirmed in vitro to be specific for cytomegalovirus antigens. In a later analysis, several top co-occurrence clusters were reported to appear linked to parvovirus B19, influenza, CMV and Epstein-Barr virus. A later analysis found that HLA-associated TCR beta chains were more clonally expanded and had lower generation probabilities than equally common non-associated chains. Immune exposure information for the cohort was limited to CMV serostatus. The earlier analysis of about 600 of the donors excluded 15 to 20 rarely observed V segments, including chromosome 9 orphons, because counts were too low.

The cohort was made up of under 800 healthy bone marrow donors. At the time of sampling, every cohort member was nominally healthy, though immune exposures that went unrecorded were likely present. The donor tested CMV seropositive and was one of the 289 seropositive cohort members. Each donor provided a peripheral blood sample, and peripheral blood mononuclear cells were used for TCR beta sequencing. Genomic DNA extraction from the blood cell samples was performed with the Qiagen DNeasy Blood Extraction Kit. Libraries were made using the immunoSEQ multiplex PCR assay. A mixture of 60 forward primers for TCR Vbeta segments and 13 reverse primers for TCR Jbeta segments was used in the multiplex PCR. Amplification of the CDR3 region of rearranged TCR beta genes was performed with a multiplex PCR assay on genomic DNA. Amplified TCR beta libraries were sequenced as 87-base-pair reads on the Illumina HiSeq System. In the original analysis: Across the 600 to 700 repertoires, a later analysis counted 80 million or so unique TCR beta chains, 9.5 million to 12 million of which were shared by at least two donors. Raw reads were error-corrected and collapsed into unique sequences by a nearest-neighbor algorithm in which closely related sequences were merged to remove PCR and sequencing errors. Alignment of CDR3 sequences to IMGT reference sequences was used to assign V, D and J gene segments. For a sequence to be retained, a match of at least six nucleotides was required to both a V gene segment and a J gene segment. Rearrangements were classified as productive when the CDR3 lacked stop codons and remained in frame with V and J, and all other rearrangements were classified as non-productive. CDR3 was defined according to IMGT convention as the region running from the second conserved V-encoded cysteine to the conserved J-encoded phenylalanine. The earlier analysis of approximately 500 of the donors excluded sequences that lacked an unambiguous match to a single V gene segment. An earlier analysis of fewer than 650 of the donors classified V segments as functional when productive rearrangements were above 56.7% and as segregating when the standard deviation between donors was above 5%. To diagnose cytomegalovirus status from the catalog of TCR beta chain sequences, a statistical classification framework was built. V and J gene assignment, in a later analysis, came from comparing TCR nucleotide sequences with IMGT/GENE-DB human TR gene sequences. A later analysis assigned CDR3 sequences and most-parsimonious VDJ recombination scenarios with the TCRdist pipeline. In a later analysis, every TCR beta chain was defined by the combination of its CDR3 amino acid sequence and its V-gene family, and reads without a unique V-gene family were dropped. To address suspected cross-contamination and a sequencing artifact, a later analysis removed some 620 highly shared, low-generation-probability nucleotide sequences. A later analysis calculated a clonal expansion index for each public chain from normalized within-repertoire ranks of inferred template counts. Generation probabilities in a later analysis came from a VDJ recombination model fitted to out-of-frame rearrangements, and those results were checked against IGoR. In a later analysis, TCR-TCR, TCR-HLA and TCR-CMV co-occurrence was scored with hypergeometric tests, and a repertoire-size bias correction was applied to TCR pairs. False discovery rates were estimated in a later analysis by permuting HLA or CMV assignments 20 times. In a later analysis, co-occurring TCRs were grouped with DBSCAN, and TCRdist sequence similarity was added when clustering was performed within HLA-allele-positive subsets. Repertoires with fewer than 30,000 or more than 120,000 public chains were left out of co-occurrence clustering, as were about 5 repertoires with anomalous nucleotide sharing. The source is immuneACCESS, and TCRdb retained only in-frame sequences with V and J called. Part of the clones is not carried over; for the studies checked, unresolved V genes explain less than half of this, and the remainder is unexplained. D and trimming come from the DNA, and the V and J calls and clone size come from that table. The table for this sample lists about 120,000 clones; 55% to 65% of them were counted only once. The ten largest make up more than 8% of the sample.

The germline V gene (reference sequence) specifies LNHDA as CDR1 and SQIVND as CDR2. Trimming takes 7 bases from V and 0 bases from J, and the germline ends sit 24 bases apart. From its cysteine to its phenylalanine, the CDR3 spans 18 amino acids. Only the CDR3 part of the read is kept: 54 bases, read in frame from the first base. Material for sequencing was PBMCs. The receptor comes from a man aged 35-49 years in good health and CMV-seropositive. The sequence links TRBV19 to TRBJ1-2, with TRBD1 perhaps the D gene, on 6 matching bases. This receptor has the CDR3 CASKPGHRRLSSNYGYTF. The DNA sequence is TGTGCCAGTAAACCGGGACACCGTCGTCTATCGTCTAACTATGGCTACACCTTC.